This T cell receptor (beta chain) originates from a study of cytomegalovirus exposure and HLA in healthy donors. Study at large: Of the donors genotyped, 398 in all, about 80% fell in the Caucasian-associated ancestry cluster. Study-level results: Follow-up analysis found HLA locus-dependent TCR association rates, highest for DRB1 and lowest for HLA-C. Associated with HLA alleles at 0.05 false discovery rate in a later analysis were about 17,000 TCR beta sequences.

The PCR was carried out with 60 Vbeta primers and 13 Jbeta primers. Method: immunoSEQ multiplex PCR; TCRdb's copy keeps in-frame clones and lacks some. The table gives some 60,000 clones; the top ten clones make up roughly 4% of it. Germline CDR1 SGHRS, CDR2 YFSETQ. The length of the CDR3 is 11 residues. About this clone: Antigen specificity is unknown. The junction differs from germline at one of its ends, possibly a read error.

This receptor was identified in a male donor in good health and CMV-seronegative. The sample consisted of PBMCs. V and J are TRBV5-1 and TRBJ1-2; D is unresolved. CDR3: CASNLGDGYTF. The CDR3 DNA reads as TGCGCCAGCAACTTGGGAGATGGCTACACCTTC.